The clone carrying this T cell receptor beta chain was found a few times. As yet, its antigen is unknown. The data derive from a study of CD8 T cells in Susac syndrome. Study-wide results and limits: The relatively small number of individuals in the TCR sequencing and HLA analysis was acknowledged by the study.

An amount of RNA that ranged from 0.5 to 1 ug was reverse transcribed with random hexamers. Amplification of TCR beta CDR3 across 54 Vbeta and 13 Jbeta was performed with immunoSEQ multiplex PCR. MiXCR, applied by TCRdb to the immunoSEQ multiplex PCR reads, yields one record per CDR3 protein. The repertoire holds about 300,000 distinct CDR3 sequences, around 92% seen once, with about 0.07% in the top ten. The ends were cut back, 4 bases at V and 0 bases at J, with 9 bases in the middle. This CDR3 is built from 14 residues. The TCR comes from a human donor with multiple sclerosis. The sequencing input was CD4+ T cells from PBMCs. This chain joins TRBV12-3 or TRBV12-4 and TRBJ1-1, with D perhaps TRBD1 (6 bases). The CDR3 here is CASSSRTVNTEAFF. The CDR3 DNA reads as TGTGCCAGCAGTTCTAGGACAGTGAACACTGAAGCTTTCTTT.